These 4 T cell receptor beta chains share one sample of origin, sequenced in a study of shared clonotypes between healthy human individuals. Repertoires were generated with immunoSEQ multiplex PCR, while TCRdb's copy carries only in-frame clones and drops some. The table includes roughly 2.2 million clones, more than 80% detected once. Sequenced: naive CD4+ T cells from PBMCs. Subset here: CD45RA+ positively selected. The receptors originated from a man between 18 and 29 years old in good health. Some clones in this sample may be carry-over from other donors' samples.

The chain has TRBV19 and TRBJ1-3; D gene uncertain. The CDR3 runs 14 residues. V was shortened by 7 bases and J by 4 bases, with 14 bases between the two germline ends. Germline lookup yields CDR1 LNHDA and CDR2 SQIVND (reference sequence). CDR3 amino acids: CASNKRESGNTIYF. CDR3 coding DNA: TGTGCCAGTAACAAAAGGGAGTCCGGAAACACCATATATTTT. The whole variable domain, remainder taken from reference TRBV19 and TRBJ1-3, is DGGITQSPKYLFRKEGQNVTLSCEQNLNHDAMYWYRQDPGQGLRLIYYSQIVNDFQKGDIAEGYSVSREKKESFPLTVTSAQKNPTAFYLCASNKRESGNTIYFGEGSWLTVV.

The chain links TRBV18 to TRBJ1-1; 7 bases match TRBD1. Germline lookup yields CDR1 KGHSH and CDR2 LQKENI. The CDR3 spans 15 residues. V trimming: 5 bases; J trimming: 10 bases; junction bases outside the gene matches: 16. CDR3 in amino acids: CASSTSTGPPMGAFF. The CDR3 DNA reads TGTGCCAGCTCAACCTCGACAGGGCCCCCAATGGGAGCTTTCTTT.

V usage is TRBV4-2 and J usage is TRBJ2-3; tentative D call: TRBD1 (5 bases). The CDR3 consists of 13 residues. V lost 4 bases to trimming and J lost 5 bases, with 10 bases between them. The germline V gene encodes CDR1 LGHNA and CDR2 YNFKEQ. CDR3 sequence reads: CASSRQGEDTQYF. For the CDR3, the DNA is TGTGCCAGCAGCCGCCAGGGCGAAGATACGCAGTATTTT.

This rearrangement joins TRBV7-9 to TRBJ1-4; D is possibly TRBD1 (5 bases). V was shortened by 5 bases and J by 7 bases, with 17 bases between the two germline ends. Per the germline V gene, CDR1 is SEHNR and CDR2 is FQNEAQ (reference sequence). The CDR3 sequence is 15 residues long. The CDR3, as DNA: TGTGCCAGCAGCCAAGACACCCTGGGGGGTGAAAAACTGTTTTTT. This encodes CASSQDTLGGEKLFF. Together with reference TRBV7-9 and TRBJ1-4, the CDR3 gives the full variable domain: DTGVSQNPRHKITKRGQNVTFRCDPISEHNRLYWYRQTLGQGPEFLTYFQNEAQLEKSRLLSDRFSAERPKGSFSTLEIQRTEQGDSAMYLCASSQDTLGGEKLFFGSGTQLSVL.